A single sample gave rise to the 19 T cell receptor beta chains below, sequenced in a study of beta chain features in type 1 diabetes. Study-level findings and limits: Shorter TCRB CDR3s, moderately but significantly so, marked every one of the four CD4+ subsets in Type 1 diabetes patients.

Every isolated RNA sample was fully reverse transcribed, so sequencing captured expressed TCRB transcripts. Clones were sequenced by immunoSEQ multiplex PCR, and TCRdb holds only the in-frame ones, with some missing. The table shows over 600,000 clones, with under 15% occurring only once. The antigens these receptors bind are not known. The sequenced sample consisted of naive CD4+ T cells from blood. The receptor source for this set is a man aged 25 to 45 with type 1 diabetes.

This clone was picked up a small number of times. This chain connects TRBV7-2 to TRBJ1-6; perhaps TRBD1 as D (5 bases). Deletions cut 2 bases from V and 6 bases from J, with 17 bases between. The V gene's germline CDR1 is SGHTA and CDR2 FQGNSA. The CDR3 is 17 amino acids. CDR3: CASSLRPGRGVNSPLHF. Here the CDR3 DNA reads TGTGCCAGCAGCTTAAGGCCAGGGAGGGGTGTTAATTCACCCCTCCACTTT.

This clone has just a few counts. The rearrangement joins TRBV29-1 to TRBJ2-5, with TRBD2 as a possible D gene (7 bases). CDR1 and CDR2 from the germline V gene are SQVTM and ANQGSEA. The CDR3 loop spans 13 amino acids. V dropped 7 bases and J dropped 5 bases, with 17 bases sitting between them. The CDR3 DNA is TGCAGCGCACCTTCCGGGGGGCCGGAGACCCAGTACTTC. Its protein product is CSAPSGGPETQYF. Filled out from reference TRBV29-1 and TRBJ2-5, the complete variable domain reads SAVISQKPSRDICQRGTSLTIQCQVDSQVTMMFWYRQQPGQSLTLIATANQGSEATYESGFVIDKFPISRPNLTFSTLTVSNMSPEDSSIYLCSAPSGGPETQYFGPGTRLLVL.

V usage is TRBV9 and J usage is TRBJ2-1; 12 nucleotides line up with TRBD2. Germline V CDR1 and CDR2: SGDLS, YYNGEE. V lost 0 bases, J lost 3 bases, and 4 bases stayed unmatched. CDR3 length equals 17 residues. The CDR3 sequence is CASSVERTSGVYNEQFF. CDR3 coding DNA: TGTGCCAGCAGCGTAGAACGGACTAGCGGGGTCTACAATGAGCAGTTCTTC.

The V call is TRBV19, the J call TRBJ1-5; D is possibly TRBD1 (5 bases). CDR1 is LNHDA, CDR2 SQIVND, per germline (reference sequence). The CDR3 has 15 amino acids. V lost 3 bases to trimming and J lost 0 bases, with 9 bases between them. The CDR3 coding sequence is TGTGCCAGTAGTATGGAGGGGTATAGCAATCAGCCCCAGCATTTT. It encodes CASSMEGYSNQPQHF.

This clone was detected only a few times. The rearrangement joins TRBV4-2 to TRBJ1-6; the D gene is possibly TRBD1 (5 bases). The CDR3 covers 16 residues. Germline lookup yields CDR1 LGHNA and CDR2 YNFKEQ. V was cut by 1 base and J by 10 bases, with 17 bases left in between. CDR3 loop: CASSQGIGGKGSPLHF. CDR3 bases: TGTGCCAGCAGCCAAGGCATCGGGGGAAAGGGATCACCCCTCCACTTT.

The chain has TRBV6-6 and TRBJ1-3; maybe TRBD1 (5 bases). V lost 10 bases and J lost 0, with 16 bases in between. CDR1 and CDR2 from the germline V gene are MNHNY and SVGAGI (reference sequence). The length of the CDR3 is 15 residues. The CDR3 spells CATQPTGLSGNTIYF. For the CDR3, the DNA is TGTGCCACCCAACCGACGGGACTCTCTGGAAACACCATATATTTT.

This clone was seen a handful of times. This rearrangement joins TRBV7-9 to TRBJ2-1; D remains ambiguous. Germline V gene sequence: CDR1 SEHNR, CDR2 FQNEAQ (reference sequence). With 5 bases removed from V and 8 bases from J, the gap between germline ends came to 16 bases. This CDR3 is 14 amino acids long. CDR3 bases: TGTGCCAGCAGCCCACAGCCGGGTTACCATGAGCAGTTCTTC. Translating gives CASSPQPGYHEQFF. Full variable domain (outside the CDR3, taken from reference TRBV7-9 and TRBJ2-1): DTGVSQNPRHKITKRGQNVTFRCDPISEHNRLYWYRQTLGQGPEFLTYFQNEAQLEKSRLLSDRFSAERPKGSFSTLEIQRTEQGDSAMYLCASSPQPGYHEQFFGPGTRLTVL.

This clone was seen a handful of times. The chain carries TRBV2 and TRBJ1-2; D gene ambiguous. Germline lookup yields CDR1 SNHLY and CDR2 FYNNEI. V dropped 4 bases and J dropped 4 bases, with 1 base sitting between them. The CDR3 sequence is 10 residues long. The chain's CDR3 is CASSAYGYTF. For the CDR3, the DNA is TGTGCCAGCAGTGCCTATGGCTACACCTTC.

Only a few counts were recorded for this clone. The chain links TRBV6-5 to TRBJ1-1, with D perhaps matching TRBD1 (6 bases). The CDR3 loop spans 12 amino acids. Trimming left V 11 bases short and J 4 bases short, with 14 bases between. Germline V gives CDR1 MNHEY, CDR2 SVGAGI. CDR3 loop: CAGHREGTEAFF. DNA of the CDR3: TGTGCCGGACACAGGGAAGGCACTGAAGCTTTCTTT.

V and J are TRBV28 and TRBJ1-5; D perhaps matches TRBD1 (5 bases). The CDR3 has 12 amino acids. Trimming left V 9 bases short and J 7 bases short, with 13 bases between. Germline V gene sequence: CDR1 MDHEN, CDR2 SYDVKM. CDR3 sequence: CASTSGEQPQHF. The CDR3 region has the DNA TGTGCCAGTACCTCGGGGGAACAGCCCCAGCATTTT.

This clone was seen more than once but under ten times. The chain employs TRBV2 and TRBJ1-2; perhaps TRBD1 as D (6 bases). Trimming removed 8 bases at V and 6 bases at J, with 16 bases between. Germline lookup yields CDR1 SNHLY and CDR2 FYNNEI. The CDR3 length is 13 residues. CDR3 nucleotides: TGTGCCAGCCACAGGGACTTATTGGATGGCTACACCTTC. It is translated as CASHRDLLDGYTF.

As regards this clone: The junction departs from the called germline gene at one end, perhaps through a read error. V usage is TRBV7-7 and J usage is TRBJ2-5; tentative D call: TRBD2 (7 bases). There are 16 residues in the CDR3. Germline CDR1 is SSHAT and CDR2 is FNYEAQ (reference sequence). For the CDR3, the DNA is TGTGCTAGCAGCTTAGCGAGGGGGGGCCCTGGAGAGACCCAGTACTTC. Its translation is CASSLARGGPGETQYF.

The CDR3 nucleotides are TGTGCCAGCAGCGCGGGACTAGCGGATTACAATGAGCAGTTCTTC. Translating gives CASSAGLADYNEQFF. This chain joins TRBV21-1 and TRBJ2-1; the DNA was not compared with TRBD2, the D call given in the table. TRBV21-1 is deemed a pseudogene. CDR3 length: 15 amino acids.

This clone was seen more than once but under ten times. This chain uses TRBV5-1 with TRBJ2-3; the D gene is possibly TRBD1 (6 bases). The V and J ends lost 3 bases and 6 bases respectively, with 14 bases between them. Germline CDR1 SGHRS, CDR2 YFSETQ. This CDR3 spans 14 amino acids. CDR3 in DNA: TGCGCCAGCAGCTCTGGACAGCCCGGGGATACGCAGTATTTT. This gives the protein CASSSGQPGDTQYF.

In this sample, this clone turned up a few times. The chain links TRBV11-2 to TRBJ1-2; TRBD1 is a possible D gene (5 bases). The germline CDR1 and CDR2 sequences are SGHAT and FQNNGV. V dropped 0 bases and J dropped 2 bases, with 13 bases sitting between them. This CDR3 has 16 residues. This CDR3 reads CASSLDFPAGNYGYTF. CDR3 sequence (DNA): TGTGCCAGCAGCTTAGATTTCCCGGCAGGGAACTATGGCTACACCTTC. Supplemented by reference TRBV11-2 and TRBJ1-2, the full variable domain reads EAGVAQSPRYKIIEKRQSVAFWCNPISGHATLYWYQQILGQGPKLLIQFQNNGVVDDSQLPKDRFSAERLKGVDSTLKIQPAKLEDSAVYLCASSLDFPAGNYGYTFGSGTRLTVV.

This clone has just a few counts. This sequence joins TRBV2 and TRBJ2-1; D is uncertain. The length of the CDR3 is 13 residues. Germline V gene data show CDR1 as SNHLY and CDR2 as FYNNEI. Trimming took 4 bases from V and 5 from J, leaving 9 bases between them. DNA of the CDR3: TGTGCCAGCAGTGTTCGTAGAGACAATGAGCAGTTCTTC. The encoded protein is CASSVRRDNEQFF.

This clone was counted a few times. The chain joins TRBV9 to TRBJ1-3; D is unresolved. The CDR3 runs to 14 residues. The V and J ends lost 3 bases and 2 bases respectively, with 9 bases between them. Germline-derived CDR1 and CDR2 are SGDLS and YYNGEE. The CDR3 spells CASSAQSTGNTIYF. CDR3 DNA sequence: TGTGCCAGCAGCGCACAGAGCACTGGAAACACCATATATTTT.

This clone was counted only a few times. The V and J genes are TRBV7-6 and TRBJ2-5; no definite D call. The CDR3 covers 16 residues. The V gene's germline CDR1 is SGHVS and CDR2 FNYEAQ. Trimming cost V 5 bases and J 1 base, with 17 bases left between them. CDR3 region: CASSETSSRLQETQYF. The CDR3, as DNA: TGTGCCAGCAGCGAAACTTCGTCCCGCCTCCAAGAGACCCAGTACTTC. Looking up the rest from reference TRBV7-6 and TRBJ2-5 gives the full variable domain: GAGVSQSPRYKVTKRGQDVALRCDPISGHVSLYWYRQALGQGPEFLTYFNYEAQQDKSGLPNDRFSAERPEGSISTLTIQRTEQRDSAMYRCASSETSSRLQETQYFGPGTRLLVL.

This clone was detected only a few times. The CDR3 is CASSDGVADTQYF. CDR3 DNA: TGTGCCAGCAGTGACGGGGTAGCAGATACGCAGTATTTT. The rearrangement joins TRBV2 to TRBJ2-3, with D perhaps TRBD2 (5 bases). Between the trimmed V and J ends, which lost 3 bases and 4 bases, there was a span of 8 bases. The CDR3 length is 13 residues. Germline-derived CDR1 and CDR2 are SNHLY and FYNNEI.